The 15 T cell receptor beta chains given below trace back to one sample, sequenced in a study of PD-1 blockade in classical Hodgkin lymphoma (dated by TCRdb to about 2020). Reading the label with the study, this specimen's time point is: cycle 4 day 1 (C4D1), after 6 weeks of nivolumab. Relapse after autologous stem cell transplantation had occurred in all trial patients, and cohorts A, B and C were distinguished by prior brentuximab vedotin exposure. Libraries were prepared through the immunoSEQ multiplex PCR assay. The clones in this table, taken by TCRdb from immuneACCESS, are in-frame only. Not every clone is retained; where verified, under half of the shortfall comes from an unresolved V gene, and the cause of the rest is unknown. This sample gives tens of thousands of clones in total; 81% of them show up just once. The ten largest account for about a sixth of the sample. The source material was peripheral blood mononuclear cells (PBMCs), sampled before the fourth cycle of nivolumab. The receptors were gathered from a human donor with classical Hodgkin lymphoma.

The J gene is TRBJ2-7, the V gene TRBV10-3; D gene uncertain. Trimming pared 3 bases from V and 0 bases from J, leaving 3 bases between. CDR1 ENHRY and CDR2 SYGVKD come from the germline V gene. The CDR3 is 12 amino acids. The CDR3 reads CAISEDSYEQYV. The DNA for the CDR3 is TGTGCCATCAGTGAAGACTCCTACGAGCAGTACGTC.

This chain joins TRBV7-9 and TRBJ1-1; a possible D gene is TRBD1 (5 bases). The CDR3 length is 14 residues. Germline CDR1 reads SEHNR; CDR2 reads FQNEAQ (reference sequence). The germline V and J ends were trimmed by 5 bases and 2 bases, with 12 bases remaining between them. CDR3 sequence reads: CASSLPGGNTEAFF. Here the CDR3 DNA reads TGTGCCAGCAGCCTACCGGGGGGAAACACTGAAGCTTTCTTT.

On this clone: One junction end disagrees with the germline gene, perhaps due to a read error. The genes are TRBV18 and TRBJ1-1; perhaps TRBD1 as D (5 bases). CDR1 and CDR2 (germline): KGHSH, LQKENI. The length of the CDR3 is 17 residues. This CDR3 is CAGSPPSPGRANTEAFF. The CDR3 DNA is TGTGCCGGCTCACCACCCTCCCCAGGCAGGGCTAACACTGAAGCTTTCTTT.

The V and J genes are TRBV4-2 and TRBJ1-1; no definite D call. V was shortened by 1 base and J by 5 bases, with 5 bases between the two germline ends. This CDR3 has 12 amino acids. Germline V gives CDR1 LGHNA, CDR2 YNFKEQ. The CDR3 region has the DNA TGTGCCAGCAGCCAAGGGGTAACTGAAGCTTTCTTT. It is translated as CASSQGVTEAFF.

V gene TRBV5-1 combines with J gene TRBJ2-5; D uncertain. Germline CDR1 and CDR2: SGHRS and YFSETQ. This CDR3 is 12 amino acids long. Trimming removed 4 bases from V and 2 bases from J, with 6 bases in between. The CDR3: CASSARQETQYF. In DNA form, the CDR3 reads TGCGCCAGCAGCGCCAGGCAAGAGACCCAGTACTTC.

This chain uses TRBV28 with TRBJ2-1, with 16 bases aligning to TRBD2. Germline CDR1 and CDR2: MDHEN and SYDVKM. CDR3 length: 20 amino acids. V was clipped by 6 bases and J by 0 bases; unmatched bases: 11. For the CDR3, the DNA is TGTGCCAGCAGACCAAAGGGACTAGCGGGAGGGAGAAGCTCCTACAATGAGCAGTTCTTC. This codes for CASRPKGLAGGRSSYNEQFF.

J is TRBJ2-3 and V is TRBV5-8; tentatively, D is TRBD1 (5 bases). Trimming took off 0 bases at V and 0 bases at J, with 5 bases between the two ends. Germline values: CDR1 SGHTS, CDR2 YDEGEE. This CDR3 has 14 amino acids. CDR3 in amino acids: CASSLDRSTDTQYF. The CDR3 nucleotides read TGTGCCAGCAGCTTGGACAGGAGCACAGATACGCAGTATTTT.

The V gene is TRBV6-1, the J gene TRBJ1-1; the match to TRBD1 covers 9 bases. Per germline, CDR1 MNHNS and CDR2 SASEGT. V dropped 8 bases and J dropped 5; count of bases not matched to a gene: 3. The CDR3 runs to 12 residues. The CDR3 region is CASRQGGTEAFF. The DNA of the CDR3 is TGTGCCAGCCGACAGGGGGGGACTGAAGCTTTCTTT.

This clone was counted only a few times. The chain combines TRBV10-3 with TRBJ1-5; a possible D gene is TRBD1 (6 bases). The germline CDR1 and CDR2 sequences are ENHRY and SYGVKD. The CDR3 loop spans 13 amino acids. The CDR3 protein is CATTPGDFQPQHF. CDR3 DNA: TGTGCTACTACCCCAGGGGATTTTCAGCCCCAGCATTTT.

The CDR3 coding sequence is TGTGCCAGCAGTTTAGAACTGACTAGTCCCCTTAACAATGAGCAGTTCTTC. This codes for CASSLELTSPLNNEQFF. The rearrangement joins TRBV28 to TRBJ2-1; the D gene is possibly TRBD2 (6 bases). The CDR3 is 17 amino acids. Germline CDR1 MDHEN, CDR2 SYDVKM. Trimming left V 2 bases short and J 5 bases short, with 19 bases between.

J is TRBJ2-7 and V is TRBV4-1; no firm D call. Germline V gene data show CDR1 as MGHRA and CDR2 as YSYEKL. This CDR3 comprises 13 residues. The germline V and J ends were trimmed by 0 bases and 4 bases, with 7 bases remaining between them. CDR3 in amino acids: CASSQEGVYEQYF. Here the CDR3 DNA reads TGCGCCAGCAGCCAAGAAGGAGTTTACGAGCAGTACTTC.

The CDR3, as DNA: TGTGCCAGCAGCTTAGGACACAATAACTATGGCTACACCTTC. Amino acid sequence: CASSLGHNNYGYTF. The rearrangement links TRBV7-2 to TRBJ1-2; no reliable D call. V was trimmed by 1 base and J by 1 base, leaving 7 bases between them. In germline, CDR1 is SGHTA, CDR2 FQGNSA. The length of the CDR3 is 14 residues.

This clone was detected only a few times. This CDR3 is CSVELNTEAFF. The DNA of the CDR3 is TGCAGCGTTGAGTTGAACACTGAAGCTTTCTTT. V is TRBV29-1 and J is TRBJ1-1; D is unclear. CDR1 and CDR2 from the germline V gene are SQVTM and ANQGSEA. V lost 3 bases to trimming and J lost 0 bases, with 2 bases between them. This CDR3 comprises 11 residues.

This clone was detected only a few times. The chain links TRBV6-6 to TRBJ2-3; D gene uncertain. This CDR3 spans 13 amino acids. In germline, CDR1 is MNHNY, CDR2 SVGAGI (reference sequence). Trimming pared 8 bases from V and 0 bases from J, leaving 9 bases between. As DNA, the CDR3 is TGTGCCAGCCGACAAATAAGCACAGATACGCAGTATTTT. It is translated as CASRQISTDTQYF.

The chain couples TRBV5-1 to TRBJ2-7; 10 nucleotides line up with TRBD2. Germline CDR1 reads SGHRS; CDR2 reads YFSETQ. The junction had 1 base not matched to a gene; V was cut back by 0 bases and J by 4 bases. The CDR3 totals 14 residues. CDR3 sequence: CASSLGTSGYEQYF. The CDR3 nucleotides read TGCGCCAGCAGCTTGGGGACTAGCGGTTACGAGCAGTACTTC.